This T cell receptor beta chain was sequenced in a study of cytomegalovirus exposure and HLA in healthy donors. Study conclusions and caveats: Several top significant clusters appeared, in a later analysis, to be linked to common viral pathogens. In a later analysis, TCR association rates varied by HLA locus: DRB1 most, HLA-C fewest. A list of about 180 TCR beta chains associated with cytomegalovirus was given.

Primers: 60 Vbeta forward and 13 Jbeta reverse. Profiled with immunoSEQ multiplex PCR; TCRdb holds only in-frame clones, not every one. The table has roughly 130,000 clones, around 67% seen once. About this clone itself: Its antigen is not known.

Per germline, CDR1 MNHEY and CDR2 SMNVEV (reference sequence). The CDR3 extends over 16 amino acids. The V and J ends lost 1 base and 1 base respectively, with 14 bases between them. Participants comprised healthy donors of bone marrow. This TCR was recovered from a woman aged 40 to 49 in good health and CMV-seropositive. The material sequenced was PBMCs. The gene calls are TRBV27 and TRBJ2-7; tentative D call: TRBD1 (6 bases). The CDR3 reads CASSLYRGKLSYEQYF. In DNA form, the CDR3 reads TGTGCCAGCAGTTTATATAGGGGGAAGTTATCCTACGAGCAGTACTTC.